A single sample gave rise to the 27 T cell receptor beta chains below, sequenced in a study of T cell clones after liver transplantation. Method: immunoSEQ multiplex PCR; TCRdb's copy keeps in-frame clones and lacks some. The data hold just over 60,000 clones, with about two thirds observed a single time. This material consisted of CD4+ T cells from blood, taken before liver transplant. The receptors stem from a human donor who received a liver transplant.

The V call is TRBV19, the J call TRBJ1-5; D gene unclear. V lost 3 bases, J lost 4 bases, and 10 bases lay in between. Germline values: CDR1 LNHDA, CDR2 SQIVND (reference sequence). The CDR3 contains 14 residues. The DNA of the CDR3 is TGTGCCAGTAGTATGAGGCGGCAAAATCAGCCCCAGCATTTT. The encoded protein is CASSMRRQNQPQHF. The variable domain in full, with the rest retrieved from reference TRBV19 and TRBJ1-5, is DGGITQSPKYLFRKEGQNVTLSCEQNLNHDAMYWYRQDPGQGLRLIYYSQIVNDFQKGDIAEGYSVSREKKESFPLTVTSAQKNPTAFYLCASSMRRQNQPQHFGDGTRLSIL.

This clone occurred many times. The chain couples TRBV7-6 to TRBJ1-2, with 11 positions matching TRBD1. After removal of 6 bases from V and 7 bases from J, the junction contained 4 bases not matched to a gene. This CDR3 contains 13 residues. Germline assignment: CDR1 SGHVS and CDR2 FNYEAQ. The CDR3 is CASSWTGGAGYTF. CDR3 coding DNA: TGTGCCAGCAGTTGGACAGGGGGCGCTGGCTACACCTTC. Complete variable domain (other parts from reference TRBV7-6 and TRBJ1-2): GAGVSQSPRYKVTKRGQDVALRCDPISGHVSLYWYRQALGQGPEFLTYFNYEAQQDKSGLPNDRFSAERPEGSISTLTIQRTEQRDSAMYRCASSWTGGAGYTFGSGTRLTVV.

The rearrangement joins TRBV28 to TRBJ1-2; D is unclear. Trimming stripped 6 bases from V and 3 bases from J, with 11 bases between. The CDR3 covers 13 residues. Per the germline V gene, CDR1 is MDHEN and CDR2 is SYDVKM. CDR3: CASRTGGDYGYTF. The CDR3 DNA reads TGTGCCAGCAGAACTGGCGGTGACTATGGCTACACCTTC.

The chain is built from TRBV9 and TRBJ2-5; 9 positions agree with TRBD2. J gave up 13 bases and V 4 bases, and 14 bases lay outside the gene matches. Germline CDR1 SGDLS, CDR2 YYNGEE. This CDR3 is built from 14 residues. CDR3 in DNA: TGTGCCAGCAGCCCTGGCGGGGGGGCTCCTAGTCGGTACTTC. Amino acid sequence: CASSPGGGAPSRYF.

The chain couples TRBV7-2 to TRBJ2-7, with a weak D call TRBD2 (5 bases). CDR1 is SGHTA and CDR2 is FQGNSA in the germline V gene. The CDR3 runs to 16 residues. V lost 2 bases and J lost 3, with 17 bases in between. CDR3: CASSLRRLSPHYEQYF. Written as DNA, the CDR3 is TGTGCCAGCAGCTTACGACGACTAAGCCCCCACTACGAGCAGTACTTC. The full variable domain, rest sourced from reference TRBV7-2 and TRBJ2-7, is GAGVSQSPSNKVTEKGKDVELRCDPISGHTALYWYRQSLGQGLEFLIYFQGNSAPDKSGLPSDRFSAERTGGSVSTLTIQRTQQEDSAVYLCASSLRRLSPHYEQYFGPGTRLTVT.

This chain's CDR3 is CARQDSANSPLHF. The CDR3 coding sequence is TGTGCCAGACAAGACAGTGCTAATTCACCCCTCCACTTT. This sequence joins TRBV2 and TRBJ1-6; possibly TRBD1 for D (5 bases). Trimming left V 9 bases short and J 6 bases short, with 12 bases between. Germline loops: CDR1 SNHLY, CDR2 FYNNEI. The CDR3 length is 13 residues. The whole variable domain, filled in from reference TRBV2 and TRBJ1-6, reads EPEVTQTPSHQVTQMGQEVILRCVPISNHLYFYWYRQILGQKVEFLVSFYNNEISEKSEIFDDQFSVERPDGSNFTLKIRSTKLEDSAMYFCARQDSANSPLHFGNGTRLTVT.

The CDR3 nucleotides read TGTGCCAGCAGCATACAGGGTGGGGCCACTGAAGCTTTCTTT. Its translation: CASSIQGGATEAFF. This chain joins TRBV11-2 and TRBJ1-1; a possible D gene is TRBD1 (6 bases). The CDR3 is made up of 14 amino acids. CDR1 SGHAT and CDR2 FQNNGV come from the germline V gene. With 5 bases removed from V and 4 bases from J, the gap between germline ends came to 14 bases.

The chain joins TRBV2 to TRBJ2-1; the match to TRBD1 covers 7 bases. CDR3 length: 13 residues. The V gene end was trimmed by 4 bases and the J gene end by 9 bases; junction bases not matched to a gene: 6. Germline lookup yields CDR1 SNHLY and CDR2 FYNNEI. Written as DNA, the CDR3 is TGTGCCAGCAGTGGGACAGGTGGATTTGAGCAGTTCTTC. It encodes CASSGTGGFEQFF.

The CDR3 sequence: CASGPQGAGREQYF. CDR3 DNA sequence: TGTGCCTCAGGCCCACAGGGTGCCGGCCGCGAGCAGTACTTC. This sequence joins TRBV6-5 and TRBJ2-7; D is perhaps TRBD1 (6 bases). Trimming pared 11 bases from V and 6 bases from J, leaving 23 bases between. This CDR3 contains 14 residues. Germline loops: CDR1 MNHEY, CDR2 SVGAGI.

The chain couples TRBV19 to TRBJ2-3; 10 bases align to TRBD2. Losses at the gene ends were 5 bases for V and 3 bases for J; bases not matched to a gene: 8. The CDR3 sequence is 16 residues long. Germline lookup yields CDR1 LNHDA and CDR2 SQIVND (reference sequence). CDR3 in DNA: TGTGCCAGTAGTCGTGATAGCGGGGGGAATACAGATACGCAGTATTTT. It yields the protein CASSRDSGGNTDTQYF.

This clone was picked up one time. This rearrangement joins TRBV30 to TRBJ2-2; 7 bases are shared with TRBD1. The V gene end was trimmed by 3 bases and the J gene end by 2 bases; junction bases not matched to a gene: 3. Looked up from germline, CDR1 is GTSNPN and CDR2 is SVGIG (reference sequence). The CDR3 is made up of 14 amino acids. The CDR3: CAWRTGPNTGELFF. The CDR3 nucleotides read TGTGCCTGGAGGACAGGGCCAAACACCGGGGAGCTGTTTTTT.

CDR3 bases: TGTGCCAGTAGTCCCCAGGAGGGTAGCAATCAGCCCCAGCATTTT. It yields the protein CASSPQEGSNQPQHF. The chain employs TRBV19 and TRBJ1-5; D unresolved. The CDR3 is 15 amino acids. From germline, CDR1 is LNHDA and CDR2 SQIVND (reference sequence). Trimming pared 5 bases from V and 0 bases from J, leaving 11 bases between.

The chain combines TRBV2 with TRBJ1-1; TRBD1 aligns across 11 bases. V lost 4 bases, J lost 4 bases, and 2 bases stayed unmatched. This CDR3 contains 14 residues. Germline V gives CDR1 SNHLY, CDR2 FYNNEI. The DNA for the CDR3 is TGTGCCAGCAGTGGGACAGGGGGCTTCACTGAAGCTTTCTTT. Its translation is CASSGTGGFTEAFF. The full variable domain, its missing parts supplied by reference TRBV2 and TRBJ1-1, is EPEVTQTPSHQVTQMGQEVILRCVPISNHLYFYWYRQILGQKVEFLVSFYNNEISEKSEIFDDQFSVERPDGSNFTLKIRSTKLEDSAMYFCASSGTGGFTEAFFGQGTRLTVV.

The chain uses TRBV7-2 and TRBJ1-5, with D maybe TRBD1 (5 bases). V was shortened by 5 bases and J by 2 bases, with 13 bases between the two germline ends. The CDR3 runs to 15 residues. Germline CDR1 and CDR2: SGHTA and FQGNSA. CDR3 DNA: TGTGCCAGCAGCGCCGACAGCGGGGGCAATCAGCCCCAGCATTTT. As protein: CASSADSGGNQPQHF. Variable domain in full (rest from reference TRBV7-2 and TRBJ1-5): GAGVSQSPSNKVTEKGKDVELRCDPISGHTALYWYRQSLGQGLEFLIYFQGNSAPDKSGLPSDRFSAERTGGSVSTLTIQRTQQEDSAVYLCASSADSGGNQPQHFGDGTRLSIL.

V is TRBV28 and J is TRBJ1-1; the match to TRBD1 covers 7 bases. Germline V gene data show CDR1 as MDHEN and CDR2 as SYDVKM. V shed 8 bases, J shed 10 bases, and the junction held 16 bases outside the gene matches. The CDR3 runs to 14 residues. DNA for the CDR3: TGTGCCAGCCTTGCGGGGCAGGGGGTCACAAGAGCTTTCTTT. Translated: CASLAGQGVTRAFF.

This sequence joins TRBV11-3 and TRBJ2-1; 14 bases are shared with TRBD2. V lost 1 base and J lost 4; bases outside the gene matches: 3. This CDR3 is built from 17 residues. Germline lookup yields CDR1 SGHNT and CDR2 YENEEA. The CDR3 DNA is TGTGCCAGCAGCTTAGGGGGGACTAGCGGGGGTTACAATGAGCAGTTCTTC. This codes for CASSLGGTSGGYNEQFF.

This sequence joins TRBV2 and TRBJ1-5; 7 bases are shared with TRBD1. With 1 base clipped from V and 7 bases from J, the junction kept 13 bases outside the gene matches. Germline CDR1 reads SNHLY; CDR2 reads FYNNEI. The CDR3 runs to 17 residues. CDR3 nucleotides: TGTGCCAGCAGTGAAGGGGGATTTGAGGGGGCGGGACAGCCCCAGCATTTT. Protein: CASSEGGFEGAGQPQHF.

V usage is TRBV2 and J usage is TRBJ1-5, with 9 bases aligning to TRBD1. The length of the CDR3 is 14 residues. The germline CDR1 and CDR2 sequences are SNHLY and FYNNEI. The V and J ends lost 6 bases and 2 bases, in that order; junction bases with no gene match: 2. Written as DNA, the CDR3 is TGTGCCAGCAGGAGGGACAGGGGCAATCAGCCCCAGCATTTT. Its translation is CASRRDRGNQPQHF. The full variable domain, its missing parts supplied by reference TRBV2 and TRBJ1-5, is EPEVTQTPSHQVTQMGQEVILRCVPISNHLYFYWYRQILGQKVEFLVSFYNNEISEKSEIFDDQFSVERPDGSNFTLKIRSTKLEDSAMYFCASRRDRGNQPQHFGDGTRLSIL.

This clone has a single count. The rearrangement uses TRBV7-8 and TRBJ1-2; D not resolved. This CDR3 contains 15 residues. Germline CDR1 and CDR2: SGHVS and FQNEAQ. V was pared by 1 base and J by 1 base, with 10 bases between. Here the CDR3 reads CASSLGRQINYGYTF. In DNA, the CDR3 is TGTGCCAGCAGCTTAGGCAGACAAATTAACTATGGCTACACCTTC.

The J gene is TRBJ2-7, the V gene TRBV9; 8 nucleotides match TRBD1. The germline gives CDR1 SGDLS, CDR2 YYNGEE. The CDR3 runs to 17 residues. J was trimmed by 2 bases and V by 1 base; bases with no gene match: 11. CDR3 bases: TGTGCCAGCAGCGTATCCTTTCGGTCAGGGGGCGCCTACGAGCAGTACTTC. Its translation: CASSVSFRSGGAYEQYF.

This clone has only one observation. The rearrangement links TRBV6-5 to TRBJ2-2, with D possibly being TRBD2 (6 bases). V was shortened by 6 bases and J by 1 base, with 12 bases between the two germline ends. Germline V lookup: CDR1 MNHEY, CDR2 SVGAGI. The CDR3 contains 15 residues. This CDR3 is CASRPPGLNTGELFF. The CDR3 DNA reads TGTGCCAGCAGACCCCCGGGACTGAACACCGGGGAGCTGTTTTTT.

The sample holds a few counts of this clone. The DNA for the CDR3 is TGTGCCAGCAGCTTAGATCAGGGGGCTTCTGGAAACACCATATATTTT. This gives the protein CASSLDQGASGNTIYF. The chain joins TRBV7-9 to TRBJ1-3; 8 nucleotides match TRBD1. The CDR3 contains 16 residues. Germline CDR1 SEHNR, CDR2 FQNEAQ (reference sequence). Trimming removed 1 base from V and 1 base from J; junction bases left unmatched: 3. Variable domain in full (rest from reference TRBV7-9 and TRBJ1-3): DTGVSQNPRHKITKRGQNVTFRCDPISEHNRLYWYRQTLGQGPEFLTYFQNEAQLEKSRLLSDRFSAERPKGSFSTLEIQRTEQGDSAMYLCASSLDQGASGNTIYFGEGSWLTVV.

As DNA, the CDR3 is TGCAGCGCAACAGGGGGTTTTGGCTACACCTTC. It codes for CSATGGFGYTF. This sequence joins TRBV29-1 and TRBJ1-2; 8 nucleotides line up with TRBD1. Germline V gene data show CDR1 as SQVTM and CDR2 as ANQGSEA. CDR3 length: 11 amino acids. The J segment lost 7 bases and the V segment lost 7 bases, leaving 5 bases of the junction unmatched.

The chain uses TRBV7-2 and TRBJ2-7; D is perhaps TRBD1 (6 bases). The CDR3 is 14 residues long. Germline V gene data show CDR1 as SGHTA and CDR2 as FQGNSA. The V end lost 4 bases, the J end lost 3 bases, and 13 bases lay between the germline ends. The CDR3 sequence: CASSSGVGYYEQYF. The DNA for the CDR3 is TGTGCCAGCAGCTCAGGGGTCGGATACTACGAGCAGTACTTC. The complete variable domain, with remaining parts taken from reference TRBV7-2 and TRBJ2-7, reads GAGVSQSPSNKVTEKGKDVELRCDPISGHTALYWYRQSLGQGLEFLIYFQGNSAPDKSGLPSDRFSAERTGGSVSTLTIQRTQQEDSAVYLCASSSGVGYYEQYFGPGTRLTVT.

J is TRBJ1-2 and V is TRBV28, with 7 bases identical to TRBD1. Losses at the gene ends were 7 bases for V and 5 bases for J; bases not matched to a gene: 4. CDR3 size: 12 residues. CDR1 MDHEN and CDR2 SYDVKM come from the germline V gene. CDR3 amino acids: CASNQGDYGYTF. DNA of the CDR3: TGTGCCAGCAACCAGGGGGATTATGGCTACACCTTC.

The chain links TRBV7-9 to TRBJ1-2; D is ambiguous. This CDR3 spans 15 amino acids. Germline-derived CDR1 and CDR2 are SEHNR and FQNEAQ (reference sequence). Trimming took 1 base from V and 7 from J, leaving 16 bases between them. This CDR3 is CASSLGRTDLGGYTF. The CDR3 region has the DNA TGTGCCAGCAGCTTAGGTCGTACAGATCTCGGTGGCTACACCTTC.

In this sample, this clone turned up a few times. The V call is TRBV10-1, the J call TRBJ2-2; tentative D call: TRBD1 (6 bases). The CDR3 contains 14 residues. The germline V and J ends were trimmed by 6 bases and 5 bases, with 13 bases remaining between them. In germline, CDR1 is WNHNN, CDR2 SYGVQD (reference sequence). CDR3 loop: CASSPDTGTGELFF. DNA of the CDR3: TGCGCCAGCAGCCCTGATACAGGGACCGGGGAGCTGTTTTTT.